The 22 T cell receptor beta chains below were found in one sample sequenced in a study of T cells in Graves' hyperthyroidism and ophthalmopathy. TCR beta CDR3 regions were amplified from RNA. RT-PCR in the first round (using the HTBI primer set) targeted the TCR CDR3. TCRdb passed the multiplex PCR reads through MiXCR, listing each CDR3 protein once. This sample has around 300,000 distinct CDR3 sequences, with about 15% found just once. Sequenced: blood. The origin of the receptors is a woman younger than 45 with Graves' hyperthyroidism.

This clonotype was observed at least ten times. The V gene is TRBV12-3 or TRBV12-4, the J gene TRBJ1-1; a possible D gene is TRBD1 (5 bases). V gave up 6 bases and J gave up 1 base, with 9 bases separating them. The CDR3 is 13 residues long. The CDR3 DNA reads TGTGCCAGCAGGGGGGTTGCGAACACTGAAGCTTTCTTT. Protein: CASRGVANTEAFF.

This clonotype was seen many times. This rearrangement joins TRBV6-1 to TRBJ2-1; TRBD2 is a possible D gene (5 bases). The CDR3 spans 14 residues. Germline V lookup: CDR1 MNHNS, CDR2 SASEGT. Trimming left V 6 bases short and J 0 bases short, with 9 bases between. CDR3 coding DNA: TGTGCCAGCAGGAGGGATACCTCCTACAATGAGCAGTTCTTC. Residues: CASRRDTSYNEQFF.

This clonotype occurred a few times. The rearrangement links TRBV6-1 to TRBJ1-4; D gene unclear. This CDR3 comprises 13 residues. Trimming removed 1 base at V and 6 bases at J, with 6 bases between. Germline V gene data show CDR1 as MNHNS and CDR2 as SASEGT. The chain's CDR3 is CASSEDRYEKLFF. In nucleotides, the CDR3 is TGTGCCAGCAGTGAAGACAGATATGAAAAACTGTTTTTT.

The gene calls are TRBV30 and TRBJ1-6; D gene ambiguous. Germline CDR1 and CDR2: GTSNPN and SVGIG (reference sequence). The length of the CDR3 is 14 residues. V lost 4 bases, J lost 6 bases, and 13 bases lay in between. CDR3 loop: CAWILQPPNSPLHF. The CDR3, as DNA: TGTGCCTGGATTCTCCAGCCTCCTAATTCACCCCTCCACTTT. Combining the CDR3 with reference TRBV30 and TRBJ1-6 gives the whole variable domain SQTIHQWPATLVQPVGSPLSLECTVEGTSNPNLYWYRQAAGRGLQLLFYSVGIGQISSEVPQNLSASRPQDRQFILSSKKLLLSDSGFYLCAWILQPPNSPLHFGNGTRLTVT.

This clonotype was detected many times. V is TRBV20-1 and J is TRBJ2-1; TRBD2 agrees at 9 bases. Trimming cost V 1 base and J 5 bases; bases outside gene matches: 9. CDR1 and CDR2 (germline): DFQATT, SNEGSKA (reference sequence). The CDR3 sequence is 16 residues long. CDR3 nucleotides: TGCAGTGCTAGAGGACTGACTAGCGGAATTCACAATGAGCAGTTCTTC. Its translation: CSARGLTSGIHNEQFF.

This clonotype was observed at least ten times. This rearrangement joins TRBV28 to TRBJ2-3, with 7 positions matching TRBD1. Germline CDR1 MDHEN, CDR2 SYDVKM. Trimming took 4 bases from V and 2 from J; bases not matched to a gene: 6. The CDR3 has 15 residues. The CDR3 loop reads CASSSGDRVTDTQYF. Here the CDR3 DNA reads TGTGCCAGCAGTTCAGGGGACAGAGTCACAGATACGCAGTATTTT.

This clonotype showed up just a few times. CDR3 protein: CASSLPGVGAHPFFYEQYF. The CDR3 DNA reads TGCGCCAGCAGCTTGCCTGGGGTAGGGGCCCACCCCTTCTTCTACGAGCAGTACTTC. The genes are TRBV5-1 and TRBJ2-7, with a tentative D call TRBD1 (5 bases). Per germline, CDR1 SGHRS and CDR2 YFSETQ. The CDR3 consists of 19 residues. V was shortened by 1 base and J by 3 bases, with 26 bases between the two germline ends.

This clonotype was detected many times. The chain couples TRBV28 to TRBJ1-2; D is undetermined. The V gene's germline CDR1 is MDHEN and CDR2 SYDVKM. The CDR3 contains 12 residues. The V end was cut by 3 bases, the J end by 3 bases, with 5 bases between. This CDR3 is CASSFSDYGYTF. DNA for the CDR3: TGTGCCAGCAGTTTCTCGGACTATGGCTACACCTTC.

This clonotype turned up a few times. V usage is TRBV20-1 and J usage is TRBJ1-2; D not certain. The CDR3 is 16 amino acids. Germline values: CDR1 DFQATT, CDR2 SNEGSKA (reference sequence). The V end was cut by 0 bases, the J end by 4 bases, with 18 bases between. The CDR3 here is CSARDDSPRASYGYTF. CDR3 coding DNA: TGCAGTGCTAGAGATGATAGTCCACGTGCGTCCTATGGCTACACCTTC.

This clonotype was seen ten or more times. The V gene is TRBV2, the J gene TRBJ2-1, with 12 bases matching TRBD2. The V gene end was trimmed by 6 bases and the J gene end by 4 bases; junction bases not matched to a gene: 10. Germline CDR1 SNHLY, CDR2 FYNNEI. This CDR3 region has 17 residues. CDR3 amino acids: CASSAGTSGLGYNEQFF. The CDR3 DNA is TGTGCCAGCAGCGCCGGGACTAGCGGGCTCGGGTACAATGAGCAGTTCTTC.

This clonotype came up many times. The chain recombines TRBV12-3 or TRBV12-4 with TRBJ1-4, with TRBD1 as a possible D gene (5 bases). V shed 3 bases and J shed 6 bases, with 14 bases lying between them. The CDR3 consists of 15 residues. The CDR3 reads CASSFTGTDDEKLFF. The CDR3 DNA reads TGTGCCAGCAGTTTCACCGGGACGGACGATGAAAAACTGTTTTTT.

This clonotype has a handful of counts. The chain carries TRBV19 and TRBJ2-5, with D uncertain. Trimming stripped 1 base from V and 3 bases from J, with 6 bases between. CDR1 LNHDA and CDR2 SQIVND come from the germline V gene (reference sequence). The CDR3 loop spans 13 amino acids. The CDR3 loop reads CASSIAGEETQYF. In nucleotides, the CDR3 is TGTGCCAGTAGTATAGCAGGAGAAGAGACCCAGTACTTC.

This clonotype has at least ten counts. This rearrangement joins TRBV10-2 to TRBJ1-1, with TRBD1 identical over 7 bases. Germline V gene data show CDR1 as WSHSY and CDR2 as SAAADI. CDR3 length: 15 residues. V gave up 4 bases and J gave up 8 bases; unmatched junction bases: 13. The CDR3 sequence: CASSGMGQSSPEAFF. CDR3 in DNA: TGCGCCAGCAGTGGAATGGGACAGTCCTCTCCCGAAGCTTTCTTT.

The rearrangement uses TRBV6-4 and TRBJ2-1, with 9 bases identical to TRBD2. V was pared by 1 base and J by 8 bases, with 6 bases of the junction left unmatched. Germline V gene sequence: CDR1 MRHNA, CDR2 SNTAGT. The CDR3 has 15 amino acids. CDR3 sequence (DNA): TGTGCCAGCAGTGACTTAAGGCGGGGGGGGGATGAGCAGTTCTTC. This codes for CASSDLRRGGDEQFF.

Many counts were recorded for this clonotype. The chain joins TRBV2 to TRBJ2-1; 13 nucleotides agree with TRBD2. With V trimmed by 6 bases and J by 1 base, 6 bases remained unmatched. Germline V gene lookup returns CDR1 SNHLY and CDR2 FYNNEI. The CDR3 length is 17 residues. The CDR3 region has the DNA TGTGCCAGCAGGGGACTAGCGGGAATGAAATCCTACAATGAGCAGTTCTTC. Amino acids: CASRGLAGMKSYNEQFF.

The chain links TRBV12-3 or TRBV12-4 to TRBJ1-5, with 7 bases that match TRBD1. The V gene end was trimmed by 4 bases and the J gene end by 11 bases; junction bases not matched to a gene: 5. The CDR3 contains 12 residues. DNA of the CDR3: TGTGCCAGCAGTTCGACAGGGACAGCCCAGCATTTT. Its translation is CASSSTGTAQHF.

This clonotype has at least ten counts. The chain is built from TRBV10-3 and TRBJ1-5; D remains unclear. Trimming took off 6 bases at V and 4 bases at J, with 10 bases between the two ends. CDR1 is ENHRY and CDR2 is SYGVKD in the germline V gene. The CDR3 is made up of 13 amino acids. The CDR3 loop reads CAISEDGNQPQHF. The CDR3, as DNA: TGTGCCATCAGCGAGGACGGGAATCAGCCCCAGCATTTT.

This clonotype was observed at least ten times. The rearrangement joins TRBV28 to TRBJ2-3, with D maybe TRBD1 (6 bases). V lost 5 bases and J lost 4, with 10 bases in between. Germline lookup yields CDR1 MDHEN and CDR2 SYDVKM. The CDR3 loop spans 13 amino acids. CDR3 DNA: TGTGCCAGCAGTCACACAGGGTCAGATACGCAGTATTTT. Its protein is CASSHTGSDTQYF.

This clonotype was picked up many times. V and J are TRBV27 and TRBJ1-2; D gene ambiguous. The germline gives CDR1 MNHEY, CDR2 SMNVEV (reference sequence). Trimming stripped 4 bases from V and 2 bases from J, with 11 bases between. The CDR3 is made up of 14 amino acids. This CDR3 reads CASSSANTNYGYTF. As DNA, the CDR3 is TGTGCCAGCAGTTCGGCGAACACCAACTATGGCTACACCTTC.

This clonotype was picked up a small number of times. The J gene is TRBJ2-1, the V gene TRBV20-1; 11 nucleotides match TRBD2. Losses at the gene ends were 7 bases for V and 4 bases for J; bases not matched to a gene: 6. CDR3 length equals 14 residues. The V gene's germline CDR1 is DFQATT and CDR2 SNEGSKA (reference sequence). The CDR3 DNA is TGCAGTGTTTCCGGGACTAGCGGATACAATGAGCAGTTCTTC. Amino acid sequence: CSVSGTSGYNEQFF.

This clonotype was counted many times. V is TRBV7-9 and J is TRBJ2-5; D call uncertain. Deletions cut 1 base from V and 1 base from J, with 10 bases between. CDR3 length equals 15 residues. Germline loops: CDR1 SEHNR, CDR2 FQNEAQ (reference sequence). In DNA form, the CDR3 reads TGTGCCAGCAGCTTAGTTCTCAGAGGCCAAGAGACCCAGTACTTC. It yields the protein CASSLVLRGQETQYF.

This clonotype was detected many times. V gene TRBV9 combines with J gene TRBJ1-3; TRBD1 aligns across 9 bases. This CDR3 region has 18 residues. Unmatched junction bases numbered 10, after V lost 1 base and J lost 2 bases. CDR1 is SGDLS, CDR2 YYNGEE, per germline. CDR3 protein: CASSVLQGAQVAGNTIYF. CDR3 in DNA: TGTGCCAGCAGCGTATTACAGGGGGCGCAGGTCGCTGGAAACACCATATATTTT.